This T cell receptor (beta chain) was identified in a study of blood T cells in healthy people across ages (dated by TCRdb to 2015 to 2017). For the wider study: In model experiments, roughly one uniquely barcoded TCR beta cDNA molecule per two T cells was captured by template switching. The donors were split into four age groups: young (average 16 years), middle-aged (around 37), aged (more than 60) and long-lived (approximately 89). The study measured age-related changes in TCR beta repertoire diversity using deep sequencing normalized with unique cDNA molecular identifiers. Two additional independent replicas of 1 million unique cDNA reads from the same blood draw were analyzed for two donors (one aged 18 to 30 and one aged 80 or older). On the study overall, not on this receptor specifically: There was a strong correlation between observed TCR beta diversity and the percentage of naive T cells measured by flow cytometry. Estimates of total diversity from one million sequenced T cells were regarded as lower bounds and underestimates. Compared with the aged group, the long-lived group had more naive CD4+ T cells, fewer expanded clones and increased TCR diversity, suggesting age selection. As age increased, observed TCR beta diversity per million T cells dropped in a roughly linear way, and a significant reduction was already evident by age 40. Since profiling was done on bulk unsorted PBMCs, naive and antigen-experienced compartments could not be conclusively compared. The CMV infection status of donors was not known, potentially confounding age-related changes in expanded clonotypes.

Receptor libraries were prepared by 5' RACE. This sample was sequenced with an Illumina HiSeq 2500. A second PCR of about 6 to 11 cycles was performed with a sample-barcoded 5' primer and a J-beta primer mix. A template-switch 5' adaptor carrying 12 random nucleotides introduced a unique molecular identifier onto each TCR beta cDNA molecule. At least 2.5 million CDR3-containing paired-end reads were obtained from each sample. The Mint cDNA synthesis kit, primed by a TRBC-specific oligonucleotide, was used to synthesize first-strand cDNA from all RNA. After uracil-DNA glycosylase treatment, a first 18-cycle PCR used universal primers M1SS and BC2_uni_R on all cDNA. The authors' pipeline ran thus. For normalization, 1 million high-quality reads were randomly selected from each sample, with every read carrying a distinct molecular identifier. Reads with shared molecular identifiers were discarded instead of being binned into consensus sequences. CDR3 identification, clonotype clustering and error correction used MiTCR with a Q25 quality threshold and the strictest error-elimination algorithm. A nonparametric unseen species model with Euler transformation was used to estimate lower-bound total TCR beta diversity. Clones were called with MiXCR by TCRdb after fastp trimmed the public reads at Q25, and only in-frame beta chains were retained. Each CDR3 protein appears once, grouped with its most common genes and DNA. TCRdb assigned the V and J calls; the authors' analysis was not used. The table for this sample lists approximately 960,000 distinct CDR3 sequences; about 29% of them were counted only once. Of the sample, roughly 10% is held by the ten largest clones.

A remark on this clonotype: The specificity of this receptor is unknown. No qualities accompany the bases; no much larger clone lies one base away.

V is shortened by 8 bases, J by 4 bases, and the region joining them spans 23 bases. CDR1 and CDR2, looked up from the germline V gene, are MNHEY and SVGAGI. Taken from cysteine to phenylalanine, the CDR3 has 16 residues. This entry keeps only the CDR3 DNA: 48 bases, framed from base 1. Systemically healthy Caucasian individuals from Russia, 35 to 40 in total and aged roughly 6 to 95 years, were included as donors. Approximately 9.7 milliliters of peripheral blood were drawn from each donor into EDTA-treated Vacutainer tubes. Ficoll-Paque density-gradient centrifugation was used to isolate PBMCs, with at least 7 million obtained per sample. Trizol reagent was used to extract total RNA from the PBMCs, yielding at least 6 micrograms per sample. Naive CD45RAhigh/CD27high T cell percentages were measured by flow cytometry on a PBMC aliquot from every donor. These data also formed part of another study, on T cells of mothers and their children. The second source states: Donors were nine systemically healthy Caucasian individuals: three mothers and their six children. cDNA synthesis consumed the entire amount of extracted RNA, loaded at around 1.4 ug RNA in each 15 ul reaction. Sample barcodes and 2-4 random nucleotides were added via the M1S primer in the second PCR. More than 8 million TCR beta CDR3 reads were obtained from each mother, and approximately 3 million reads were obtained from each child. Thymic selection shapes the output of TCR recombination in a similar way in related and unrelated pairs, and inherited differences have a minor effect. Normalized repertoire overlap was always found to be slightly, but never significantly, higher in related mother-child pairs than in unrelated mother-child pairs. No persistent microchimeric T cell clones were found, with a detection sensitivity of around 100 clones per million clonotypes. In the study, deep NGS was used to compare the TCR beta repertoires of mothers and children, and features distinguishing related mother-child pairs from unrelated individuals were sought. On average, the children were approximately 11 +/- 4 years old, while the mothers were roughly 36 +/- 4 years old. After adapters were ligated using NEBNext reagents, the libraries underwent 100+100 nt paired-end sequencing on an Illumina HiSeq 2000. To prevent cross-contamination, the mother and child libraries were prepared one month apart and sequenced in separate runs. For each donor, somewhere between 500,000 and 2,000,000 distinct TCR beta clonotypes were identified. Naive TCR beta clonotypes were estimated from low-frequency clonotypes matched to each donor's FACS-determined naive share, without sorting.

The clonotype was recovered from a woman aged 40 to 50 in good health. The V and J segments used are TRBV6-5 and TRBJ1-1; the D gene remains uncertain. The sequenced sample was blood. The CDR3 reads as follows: CASSIDGGQAGTEAFF. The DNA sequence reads TGTGCCAGCTCAATCGACGGTGGGCAGGCGGGCACTGAAGCTTTCTTT.